The T cell receptor (beta chain) described here comes from a study of cytomegalovirus exposure and HLA in healthy donors. At the level of the study: There were over 350 genotyped donors. Of these, 75% to 90% fell in the genetic ancestry cluster associated with self-reported Caucasian donors.

Turning to this clone: Its target is unknown.

Study findings and constraints: Sequences of the TCR beta chain were said to predict the HLA-A and HLA-B alleles of most subjects accurately. Upon later analysis, TCR association rates were observed to vary by HLA locus, being highest for DRB1 and lowest for HLA-C.

PCR amplification relied on 60 Vbeta primers (plus 13 Jbeta primers). The data were produced by immunoSEQ multiplex PCR, yet TCRdb's version contains in-frame clones alone and is incomplete. The table shows 150,000 to 200,000 clones, with roughly 83% occurring only once. V gave up 5 bases and J gave up 5 bases; unmatched junction bases: 10. Germline V gives CDR1 MDHEN, CDR2 SYDVKM. CDR3 length: 15 residues. The TCR comes from a boy aged 10-17 years in good health and CMV-seronegative. Sequencing was performed on PBMCs. The chain links TRBV28 to TRBJ2-7; 9 nucleotides align to TRBD1. DNA of the CDR3: TGTGCCAGCAGTCCACAAACAGGGGGCTTCGACGAGCAGTACTTC. Its protein is CASSPQTGGFDEQYF.